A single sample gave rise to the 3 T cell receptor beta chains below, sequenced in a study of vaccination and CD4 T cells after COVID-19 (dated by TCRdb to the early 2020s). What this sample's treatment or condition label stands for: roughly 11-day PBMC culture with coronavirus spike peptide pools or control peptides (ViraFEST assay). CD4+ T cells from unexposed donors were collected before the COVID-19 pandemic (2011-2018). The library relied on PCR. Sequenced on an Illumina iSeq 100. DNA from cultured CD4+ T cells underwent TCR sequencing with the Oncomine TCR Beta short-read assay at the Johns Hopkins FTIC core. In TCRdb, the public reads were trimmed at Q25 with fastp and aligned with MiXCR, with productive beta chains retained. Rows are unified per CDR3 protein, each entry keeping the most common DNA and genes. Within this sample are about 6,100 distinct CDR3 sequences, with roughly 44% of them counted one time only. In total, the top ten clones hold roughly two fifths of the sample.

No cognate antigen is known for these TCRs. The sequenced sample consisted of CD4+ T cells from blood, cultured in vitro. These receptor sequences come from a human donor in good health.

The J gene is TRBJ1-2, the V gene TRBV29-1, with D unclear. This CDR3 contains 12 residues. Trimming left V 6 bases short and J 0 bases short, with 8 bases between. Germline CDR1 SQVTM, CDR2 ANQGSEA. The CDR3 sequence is CSVLTPNYGYTF. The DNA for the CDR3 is TGCAGCGTCCTTACACCTAACTATGGCTACACCTTC.

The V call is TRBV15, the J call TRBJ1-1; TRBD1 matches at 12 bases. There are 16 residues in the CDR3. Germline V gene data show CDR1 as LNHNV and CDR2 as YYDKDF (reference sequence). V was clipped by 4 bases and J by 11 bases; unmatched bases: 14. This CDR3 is CATSKGGVGTGGIAFF. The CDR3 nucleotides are TGTGCCACCAGCAAAGGGGGGGTGGGGACAGGGGGCATCGCTTTCTTT.

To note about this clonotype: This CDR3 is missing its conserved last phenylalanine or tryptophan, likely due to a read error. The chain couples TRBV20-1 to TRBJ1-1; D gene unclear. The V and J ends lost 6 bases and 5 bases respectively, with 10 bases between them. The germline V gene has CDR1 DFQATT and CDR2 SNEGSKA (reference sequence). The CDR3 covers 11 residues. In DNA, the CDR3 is TGCAGTGCCCTCTTCGGTACTGAAGCTTTCTTA. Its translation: CSALFGTEAFL.